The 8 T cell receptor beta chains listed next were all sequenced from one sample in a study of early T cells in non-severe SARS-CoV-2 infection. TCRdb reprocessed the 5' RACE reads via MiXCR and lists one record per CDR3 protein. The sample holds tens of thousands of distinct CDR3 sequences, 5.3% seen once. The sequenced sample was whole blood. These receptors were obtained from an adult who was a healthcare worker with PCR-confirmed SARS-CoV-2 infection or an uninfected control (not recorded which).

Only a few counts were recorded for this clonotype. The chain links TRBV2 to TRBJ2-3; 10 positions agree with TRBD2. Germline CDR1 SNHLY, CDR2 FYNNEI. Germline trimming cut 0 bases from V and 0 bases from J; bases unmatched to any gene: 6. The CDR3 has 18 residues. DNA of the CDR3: TGTGCCAGCAGTGAAGCGCTCGAGCGGGAGGGCAGCACAGATACGCAGTATTTT. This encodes CASSEALEREGSTDTQYF. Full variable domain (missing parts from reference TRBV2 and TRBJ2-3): EPEVTQTPSHQVTQMGQEVILRCVPISNHLYFYWYRQILGQKVEFLVSFYNNEISEKSEIFDDQFSVERPDGSNFTLKIRSTKLEDSAMYFCASSEALEREGSTDTQYFGPGTRLTVL.

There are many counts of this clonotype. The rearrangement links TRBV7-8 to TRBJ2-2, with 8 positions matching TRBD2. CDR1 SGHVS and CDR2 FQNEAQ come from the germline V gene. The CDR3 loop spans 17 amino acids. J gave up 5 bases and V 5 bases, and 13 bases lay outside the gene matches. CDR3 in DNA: TGTGCCAGCAGCCGATCCTCGGGCGGGAGGTTTACCGGGGAGCTGTTTTTT. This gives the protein CASSRSSGGRFTGELFF.

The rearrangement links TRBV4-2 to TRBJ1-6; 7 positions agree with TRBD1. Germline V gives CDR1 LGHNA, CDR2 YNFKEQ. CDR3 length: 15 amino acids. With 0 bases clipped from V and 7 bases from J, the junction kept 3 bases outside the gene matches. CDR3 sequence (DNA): TGTGCCAGCAGCCAAGACCAGGGGGGAAATTCACCCCTCCACTTT. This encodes CASSQDQGGNSPLHF.

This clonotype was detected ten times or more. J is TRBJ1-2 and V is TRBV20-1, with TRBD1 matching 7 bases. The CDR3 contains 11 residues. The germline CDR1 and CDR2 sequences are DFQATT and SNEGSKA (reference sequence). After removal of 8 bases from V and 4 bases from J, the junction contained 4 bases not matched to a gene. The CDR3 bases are TGCAGTCCGAACAGGGGCTATGGCTACACCTTC. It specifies CSPNRGYGYTF.

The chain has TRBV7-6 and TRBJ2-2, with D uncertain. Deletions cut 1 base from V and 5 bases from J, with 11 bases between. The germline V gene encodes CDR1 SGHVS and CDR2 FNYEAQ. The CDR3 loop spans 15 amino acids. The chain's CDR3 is CASSLETEQTGELFF. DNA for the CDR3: TGTGCCAGCAGCTTAGAAACAGAGCAGACCGGGGAGCTGTTTTTT.

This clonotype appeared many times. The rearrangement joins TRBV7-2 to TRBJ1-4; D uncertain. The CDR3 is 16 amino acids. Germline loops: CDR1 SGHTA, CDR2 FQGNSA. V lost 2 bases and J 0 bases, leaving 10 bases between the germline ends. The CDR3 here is CASSLFVAATNEKLFF. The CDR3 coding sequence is TGTGCCAGCAGCTTATTCGTAGCTGCAACTAATGAAAAACTGTTTTTT. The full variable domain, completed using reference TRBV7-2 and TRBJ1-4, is GAGVSQSPSNKVTEKGKDVELRCDPISGHTALYWYRQSLGQGLEFLIYFQGNSAPDKSGLPSDRFSAERTGGSVSTLTIQRTQQEDSAVYLCASSLFVAATNEKLFFGSGTQLSVL.

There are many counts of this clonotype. In DNA form, the CDR3 reads TGCAGTGCTAGACCGACTAGCGGGAGTACCTATGAGCAGTTCTTC. This gives the protein CSARPTSGSTYEQFF. The chain links TRBV20-1 to TRBJ2-1; 12 bases are a match to TRBD2. Germline V gene data show CDR1 as DFQATT and CDR2 as SNEGSKA (reference sequence). V was clipped by 2 bases and J by 8 bases; unmatched bases: 7. The CDR3 extends over 15 amino acids.

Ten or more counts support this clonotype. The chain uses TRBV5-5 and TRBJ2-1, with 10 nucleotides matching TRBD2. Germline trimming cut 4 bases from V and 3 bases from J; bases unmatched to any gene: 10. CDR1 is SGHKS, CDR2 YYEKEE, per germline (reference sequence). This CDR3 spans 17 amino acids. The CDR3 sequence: CASSPRTTSGVYNEQFF. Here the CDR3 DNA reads TGTGCCAGCAGCCCTCGAACCACTAGCGGGGTCTACAATGAGCAGTTCTTC.